This is a list of T cell receptor beta chains from one sample in a study of radiation and T cells in renal cell carcinoma. Produced via immunoSEQ multiplex PCR; TCRdb's table is partial and in-frame only. The data contain about 150,000 clones, about 87% of them singletons. The sequencing used blood, collected from a patient whose treatment included radiotherapy and nephrectomy. Receptors were obtained from a woman between 45 and 65 years old with renal cell carcinoma. Each CDR3 is given with its conserved first and last residue. Fields, in order: V gene, clone size, D gene, J gene, CDR3 protein, CDR3 DNA. D genes are given only for firm matches. Clone size is shown for a subset of rows, as once, few, many or a class of expanded clone.

>TRBV13|few|-|TRBJ1-3
CASSQREGQGNTIYF
TGTGCCAGCAGCCAAAGGGAGGGTCAAGGAAACACCATATATTTT
>TRBV6-5|once|-|TRBJ2-4
CASSYEGLAKNIQYF
TGTGCCAGCAGTTACGAAGGGCTAGCCAAAAACATTCAGTACTTC
>TRBV7-9|-|-|TRBJ2-1
CASSLDMGNLYNEQFF
TGTGCCAGCAGCTTAGATATGGGCAACCTATACAATGAGCAGTTCTTC
>TRBV5-1|few|-|TRBJ1-4
CASSLAAATNEKLFF
TGCGCCAGCAGCTTGGCGGCGGCAACTAATGAAAAACTGTTTTTT
>TRBV19|-|TRBD1|TRBJ1-4
CASSPRRQGGGRDEKLFF
TGTGCCAGTAGTCCGCGGCGACAGGGGGGTGGTCGGGATGAAAAACTGTTTTTT
>TRBV5-4|-|TRBD2|TRBJ2-2
CATRPTSGGNTGELFF
TGTGCCACCAGACCCACTAGCGGGGGGAACACCGGGGAGCTGTTTTTT
>TRBV5-5|few|-|TRBJ1-2
CASSLVPGGDPRYGYTF
TGTGCCAGCAGCTTGGTGCCGGGGGGAGATCCTCGGTATGGCTACACCTTC
>TRBV6-5|-|-|TRBJ2-7
CASSYAQISYEQYF
TGTGCCAGCAGTTATGCTCAAATCTCCTACGAGCAGTACTTC
>TRBV2|-|TRBD2|TRBJ2-5
CASSAFRGGEETQYF
TGTGCCAGCAGTGCTTTCCGGGGGGGGGAAGAGACCCAGTACTTC
>TRBV5-5|-|TRBD1|TRBJ1-1
CASSLFRGGTEAFF
TGTGCCAGCAGCTTGTTCAGGGGGGGCACTGAAGCTTTCTTT
>TRBV6-1|-|-|TRBJ1-4
CASSVLRGDNEKLFF
TGTGCCAGCAGTGTGCTTAGGGGCGATAATGAAAAACTGTTTTTT
>TRBV6-5|-|-|TRBJ2-5
CASSYSVGLKETQYF
TGTGCCAGCAGTTACTCGGTCGGCCTCAAAGAGACCCAGTACTTC
>TRBV19|-|-|TRBJ1-1
CASMVWGVRTEAFF
TGTGCCAGTATGGTTTGGGGGGTTAGAACTGAAGCTTTCTTT
>TRBV4-2|-|-|TRBJ2-7
CASSKGWTLNLHEQYF
TGTGCCAGCAGCAAGGGATGGACCTTGAATTTGCACGAGCAGTACTTC
>TRBV11-3|-|-|TRBJ2-5
CASSLGSGTQETQYF
TGTGCCAGCAGCTTAGGCTCCGGGACTCAAGAGACCCAGTACTTC
>TRBV25-1|-|TRBD1|TRBJ1-4
CASSVSKDRGRYELFF
TGTGCCAGCAGCGTTTCCAAGGACAGGGGACGGTATGAACTGTTTTTT
>TRBV10-2|-|TRBD1|TRBJ1-5
CASSGQGLNQPQHF
TGCGCCAGCAGTGGACAGGGGTTAAATCAGCCCCAGCATTTT
>TRBV6-6|-|-|TRBJ1-2
CASSTPGYGYTF
TGTGCCAGCAGTACACCAGGTTATGGCTACACCTTC
>TRBV7-2|-|-|TRBJ1-1
CASSLRPGLDAEAFF
TGTGCCAGCAGCTTAAGGCCCGGGCTAGACGCTGAAGCTTTCTTT
>TRBV11-2|-|TRBD2|TRBJ2-5
CASSSVLGGFETQYF
TGTGCCAGCAGCTCTGTATTGGGGGGGTTTGAGACCCAGTACTTC
>TRBV11-2|-|-|TRBJ1-1
CASSLAGITEAFF
TGTGCCAGCAGCTTAGCAGGGATCACTGAAGCTTTCTTT
>TRBV19|once|TRBD2|TRBJ2-3
CASSIRGLAGVADTQYF
TGTGCCAGTAGTATAAGGGGACTAGCGGGGGTCGCAGATACGCAGTATTTT
>TRBV6-1|-|-|TRBJ2-7
CASSEEGLGTYEQYF
TGTGCCAGCAGTGAAGAGGGACTTGGTACCTACGAGCAGTACTTC
>TRBV6-5|-|-|TRBJ1-5
CASRMSRGSQPQHF
TGTGCCAGCAGGATGTCTAGGGGGAGTCAGCCCCAGCATTTT
>TRBV6-6|-|-|TRBJ1-3
CASSLRGGNTIYF
TGTGCCAGCTCGCTGAGGGGGGGAAACACCATATATTTT
>TRBV7-8|-|-|TRBJ2-7
CASSSRDGGQYF
TGTGCCAGCAGCAGCCGGGACGGAGGCCAGTACTTC
>TRBV11-2|-|-|TRBJ1-4
CASSLTRGNEKLFF
TGTGCCAGCAGCTTAACGCGCGGTAATGAAAAACTGTTTTTT
>TRBV5-6|-|-|TRBJ2-3
CASEGSYDTQYF
TGTGCCAGCGAGGGATCTTACGATACGCAGTATTTT
>TRBV5-6|-|-|TRBJ2-7
CASSWGVSYEQYF
TGTGCCAGCAGCTGGGGGGTCTCCTACGAGCAGTACTTC
>TRBV2|-|TRBD1|TRBJ2-5
CASSWTGVGETQYF
TGTGCCAGCAGTTGGACAGGGGTCGGAGAGACCCAGTACTTC
>TRBV4-1|-|-|TRBJ1-5
CASSQDTRRVGNQPQHF
TGCGCCAGCAGCCAAGATACGAGAAGGGTAGGCAATCAGCCCCAGCATTTT
>TRBV6-6|-|-|TRBJ1-5
CASWGGDQPQHF
TGTGCCAGCTGGGGTGGTGATCAGCCCCAGCATTTT
>TRBV5-1|-|-|TRBJ1-2
CASSQGDGDGYTF
TGCGCCAGCAGCCAAGGGGACGGGGATGGCTACACCTTC
>TRBV10-1|-|TRBD2|TRBJ2-1
CASSESGGTYNEQFF
TGCGCCAGCAGTGAGTCGGGGGGGACCTACAATGAGCAGTTCTTC
>TRBV6-5|-|-|TRBJ1-6
CASSYSRTGVNSPLHF
TGTGCCAGCAGTTACTCGAGAACGGGGGTTAATTCACCCCTCCACTTT
>TRBV6-6|-|TRBD1|TRBJ2-5
CATQGQGGETQYF
TGTGCCACCCAGGGACAGGGGGGGGAGACCCAGTACTTC
>TRBV5-1|-|-|TRBJ2-2
CASSYVGLDGTGELFF
TGCGCCAGCAGCTACGTGGGGCTTGATGGCACCGGGGAGCTGTTTTTT
>TRBV2|-|-|TRBJ1-1
CASSRPWAGNTEAFF
TGTGCCAGCAGCCGCCCTTGGGCTGGGAACACTGAAGCTTTCTTT
>TRBV2|-|-|TRBJ2-2
CASNWVGDTGELFF
TGTGCCAGCAATTGGGTAGGGGACACCGGGGAGCTGTTTTTT
>TRBV6-1|-|-|TRBJ1-5
CASSAGGAEQPQHF
TGTGCCAGCAGCGCCGGGGGGGCTGAACAGCCCCAGCATTTT
>TRBV19|-|-|TRBJ1-3
CASKFRNSGNTIYF
TGTGCCAGTAAATTCCGAAACTCTGGAAACACCATATATTTT
>TRBV11-1|-|-|TRBJ1-6
CASSLGGQGSNSPLHF
TGTGCCAGCAGCTTAGGCGGGCAGGGATCTAATTCACCCCTCCACTTT
>TRBV5-6|-|TRBD1|TRBJ2-7
CASSPGTVYEQYF
TGTGCCAGCAGCCCTGGGACAGTCTACGAGCAGTACTTC
>TRBV4-3|-|-|TRBJ1-4
CASSQDPDATNEKLFF
TGCGCCAGCAGCCAAGATCCAGATGCAACTAATGAAAAACTGTTTTTT
>TRBV6-1|few|-|TRBJ1-6
CASRDFYSPLHF
TGTGCCAGCCGGGATTTTTACTCACCCCTCCACTTT
>TRBV10-3|-|-|TRBJ1-2
CAISVSGGNGYTF
TGTGCCATCAGTGTATCGGGGGGAAACGGCTACACCTTC
>TRBV11-2|-|-|TRBJ1-1
CASSLARGNTEAFF
TGTGCCAGCAGCCTTGCCCGGGGGAACACTGAAGCTTTCTTT
>TRBV5-4|-|TRBD1|TRBJ1-6
CASSKSGGHNSPLHF
TGTGCCAGCAGCAAATCAGGGGGTCATAATTCACCCCTCCACTTT
>TRBV29-1|-|-|TRBJ1-1
CSANRQRGNTEAFF
TGCAGCGCCAATAGACAGAGAGGGAACACTGAAGCTTTCTTT
>TRBV2|-|TRBD2|TRBJ2-3
CASSRELAGGTDTQYF
TGTGCCAGCAGCCGCGAACTAGCGGGGGGCACAGATACGCAGTATTTT
>TRBV7-7|few|TRBD1|TRBJ2-5
CASSPTGELETQYF
TGTGCTAGCAGCCCGACAGGGGAGTTGGAGACCCAGTACTTC
>TRBV7-2|-|-|TRBJ2-3
CASSPPPVAFTDTQYF
TGTGCCAGCAGCCCGCCCCCGGTAGCGTTCACAGATACGCAGTATTTT
>TRBV5-1|-|-|TRBJ1-2
CASSLADRNYGYTF
TGCGCCAGCAGCTTGGCTGACAGAAACTATGGCTACACCTTC
>TRBV5-1|-|TRBD1|TRBJ1-2
CASSLEGRGLGDGYTF
TGCGCCAGCAGCTTGGAAGGCAGGGGGCTCGGCGATGGCTACACCTTC
>TRBV7-2|-|-|TRBJ1-5
CASSLVRNSNQPQHF
TGTGCCAGCAGCTTAGTACGGAATAGCAATCAGCCCCAGCATTTT
>TRBV6-5|once|-|TRBJ2-2
CASSYLGGELFF
TGTGCCAGCAGTTACTTAGGCGGGGAGCTGTTTTTT
>TRBV7-9|-|-|TRBJ1-4
CASSSRGGPNEKLFF
TGTGCCAGCAGCTCCCGGGGGGGTCCTAATGAAAAACTGTTTTTT
>TRBV16|once|-|TRBJ2-1
CASSQFGGANEQFF
TGTGCCAGCAGCCAATTTGGGGGGGCGAATGAGCAGTTCTTC
>TRBV30|-|-|TRBJ2-5
CAWSVTGETQYF
TGTGCCTGGAGTGTAACGGGGGAGACCCAGTACTTC
>TRBV6-1|-|-|TRBJ2-7
CASGERQATSYEQYF
TGTGCCAGTGGAGAGAGGCAGGCCACATCCTACGAGCAGTACTTC